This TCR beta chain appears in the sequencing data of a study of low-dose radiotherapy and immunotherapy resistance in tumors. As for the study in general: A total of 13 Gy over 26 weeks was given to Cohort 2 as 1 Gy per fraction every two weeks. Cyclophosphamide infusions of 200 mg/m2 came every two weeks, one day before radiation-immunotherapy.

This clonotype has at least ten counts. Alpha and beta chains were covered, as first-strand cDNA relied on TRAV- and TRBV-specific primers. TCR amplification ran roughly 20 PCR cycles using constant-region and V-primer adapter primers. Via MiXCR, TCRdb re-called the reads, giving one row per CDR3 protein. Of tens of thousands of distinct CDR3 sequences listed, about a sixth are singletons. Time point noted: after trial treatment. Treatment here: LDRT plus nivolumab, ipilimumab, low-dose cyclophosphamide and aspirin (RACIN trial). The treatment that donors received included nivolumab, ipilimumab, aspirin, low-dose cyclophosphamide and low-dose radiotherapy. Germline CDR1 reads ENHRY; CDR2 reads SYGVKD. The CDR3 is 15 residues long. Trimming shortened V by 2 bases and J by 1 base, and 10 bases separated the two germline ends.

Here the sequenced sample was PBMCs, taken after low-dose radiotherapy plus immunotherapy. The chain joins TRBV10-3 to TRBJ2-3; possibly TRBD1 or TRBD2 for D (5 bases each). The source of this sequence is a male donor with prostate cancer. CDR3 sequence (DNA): TGTGCCATCAGTGAGGGAGGACATGGCACAGATACGCAGTATTTT. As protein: CAISEGGHGTDTQYF.